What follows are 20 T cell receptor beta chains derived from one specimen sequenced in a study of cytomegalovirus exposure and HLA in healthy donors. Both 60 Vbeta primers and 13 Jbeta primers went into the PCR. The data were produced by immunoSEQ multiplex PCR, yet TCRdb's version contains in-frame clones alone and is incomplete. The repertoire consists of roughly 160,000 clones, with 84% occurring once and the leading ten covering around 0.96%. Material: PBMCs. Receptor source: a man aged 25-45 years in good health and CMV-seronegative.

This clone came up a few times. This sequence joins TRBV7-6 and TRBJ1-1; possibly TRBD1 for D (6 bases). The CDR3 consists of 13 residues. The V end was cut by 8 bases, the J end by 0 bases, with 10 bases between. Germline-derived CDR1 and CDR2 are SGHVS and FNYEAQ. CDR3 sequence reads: CASAGQLNTEAFF. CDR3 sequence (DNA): TGTGCCAGCGCCGGACAGTTGAACACTGAAGCTTTCTTT. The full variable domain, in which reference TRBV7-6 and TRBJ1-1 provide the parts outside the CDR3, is GAGVSQSPRYKVTKRGQDVALRCDPISGHVSLYWYRQALGQGPEFLTYFNYEAQQDKSGLPNDRFSAERPEGSISTLTIQRTEQRDSAMYRCASAGQLNTEAFFGQGTRLTVV.

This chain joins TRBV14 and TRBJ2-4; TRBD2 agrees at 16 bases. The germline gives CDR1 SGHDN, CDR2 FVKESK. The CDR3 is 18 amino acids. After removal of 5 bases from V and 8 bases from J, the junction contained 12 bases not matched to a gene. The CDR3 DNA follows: TGTGCCAGCAGCAAAAGATGGGGACTAGCGGGAGGGCAAGACATTCAGTACTTC. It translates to CASSKRWGLAGGQDIQYF.

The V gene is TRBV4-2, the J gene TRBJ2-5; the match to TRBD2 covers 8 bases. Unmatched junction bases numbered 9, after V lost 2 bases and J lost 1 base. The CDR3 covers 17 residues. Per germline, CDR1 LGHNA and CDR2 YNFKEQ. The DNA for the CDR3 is TGTGCCAGCAGCCAACTTTTCGCGCGGGGGGTCCAAGAGACCCAGTACTTC. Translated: CASSQLFARGVQETQYF.

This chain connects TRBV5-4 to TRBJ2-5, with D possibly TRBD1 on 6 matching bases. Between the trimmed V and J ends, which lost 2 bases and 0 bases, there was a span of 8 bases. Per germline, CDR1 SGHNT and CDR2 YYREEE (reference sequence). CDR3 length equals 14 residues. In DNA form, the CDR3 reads TGTGCCAGCAGCTTCGGACAGCACCAAGAGACCCAGTACTTC. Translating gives CASSFGQHQETQYF.

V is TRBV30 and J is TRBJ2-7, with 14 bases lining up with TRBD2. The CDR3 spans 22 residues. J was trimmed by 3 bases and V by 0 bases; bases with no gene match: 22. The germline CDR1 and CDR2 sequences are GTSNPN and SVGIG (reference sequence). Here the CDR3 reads CAWSVTINGTSGSIRKVYEQYF. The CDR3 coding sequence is TGTGCCTGGAGTGTAACCATCAACGGGACTAGCGGGAGTATTAGAAAGGTCTACGAGCAGTACTTC. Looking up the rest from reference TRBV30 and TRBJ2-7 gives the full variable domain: SQTIHQWPATLVQPVGSPLSLECTVEGTSNPNLYWYRQAAGRGLQLLFYSVGIGQISSEVPQNLSASRPQDRQFILSSKKLLLSDSGFYLCAWSVTINGTSGSIRKVYEQYFGPGTRLTVT.

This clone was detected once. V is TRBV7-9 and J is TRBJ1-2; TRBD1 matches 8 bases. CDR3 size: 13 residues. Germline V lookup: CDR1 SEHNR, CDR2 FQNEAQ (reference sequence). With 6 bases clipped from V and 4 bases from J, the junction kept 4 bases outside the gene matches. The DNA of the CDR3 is TGTGCCAGCAGTCGGGACAGGTCCTATGGCTACACCTTC. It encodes CASSRDRSYGYTF.

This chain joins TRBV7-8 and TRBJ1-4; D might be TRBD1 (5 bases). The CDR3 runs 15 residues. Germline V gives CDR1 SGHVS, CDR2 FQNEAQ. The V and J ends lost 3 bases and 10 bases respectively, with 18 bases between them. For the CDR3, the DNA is TGTGCCAGCAGCTTGGGGACTTTAGTCGGCGGAAAACTGTTTTTT. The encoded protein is CASSLGTLVGGKLFF.

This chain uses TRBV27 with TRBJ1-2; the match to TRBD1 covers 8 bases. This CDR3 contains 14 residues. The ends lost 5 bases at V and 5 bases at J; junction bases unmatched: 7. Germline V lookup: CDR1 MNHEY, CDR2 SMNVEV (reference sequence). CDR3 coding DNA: TGTGCCAGCAGTATAGGACAGGGTTGGTATGGCTACACCTTC. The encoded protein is CASSIGQGWYGYTF.

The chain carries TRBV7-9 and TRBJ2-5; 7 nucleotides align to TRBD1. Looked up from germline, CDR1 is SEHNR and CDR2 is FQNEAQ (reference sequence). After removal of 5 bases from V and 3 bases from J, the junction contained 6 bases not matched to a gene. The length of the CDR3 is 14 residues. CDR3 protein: CASSERTGKETQYF. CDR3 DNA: TGTGCCAGCAGCGAACGGACAGGCAAAGAGACCCAGTACTTC.

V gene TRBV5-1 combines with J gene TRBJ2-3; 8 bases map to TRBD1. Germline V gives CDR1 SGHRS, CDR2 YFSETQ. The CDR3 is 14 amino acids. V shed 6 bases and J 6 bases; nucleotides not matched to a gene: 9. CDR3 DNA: TGCGCCAGCAATCTGGGACAGGTGATGGATACGCAGTATTTT. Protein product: CASNLGQVMDTQYF.

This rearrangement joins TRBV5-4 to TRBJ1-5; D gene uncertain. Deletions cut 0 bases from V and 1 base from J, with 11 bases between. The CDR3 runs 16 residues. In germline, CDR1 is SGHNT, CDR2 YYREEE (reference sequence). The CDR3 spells CASSLDGGRSNQPQHF. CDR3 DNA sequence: TGTGCCAGCAGCTTGGATGGAGGGAGAAGCAATCAGCCCCAGCATTTT.

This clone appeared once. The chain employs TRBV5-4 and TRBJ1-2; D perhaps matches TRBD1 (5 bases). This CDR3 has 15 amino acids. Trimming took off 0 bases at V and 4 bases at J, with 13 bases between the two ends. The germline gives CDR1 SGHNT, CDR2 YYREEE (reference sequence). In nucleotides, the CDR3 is TGTGCCAGCAGCTTGGGGAGGGGCCGGACCTATGGCTACACCTTC. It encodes CASSLGRGRTYGYTF.

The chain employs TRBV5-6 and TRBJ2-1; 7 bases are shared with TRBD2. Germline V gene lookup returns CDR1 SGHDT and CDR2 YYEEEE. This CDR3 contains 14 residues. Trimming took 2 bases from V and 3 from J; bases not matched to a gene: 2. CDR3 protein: CASSFLAVYNEQFF. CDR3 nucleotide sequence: TGTGCCAGCAGCTTCCTAGCGGTCTACAATGAGCAGTTCTTC.

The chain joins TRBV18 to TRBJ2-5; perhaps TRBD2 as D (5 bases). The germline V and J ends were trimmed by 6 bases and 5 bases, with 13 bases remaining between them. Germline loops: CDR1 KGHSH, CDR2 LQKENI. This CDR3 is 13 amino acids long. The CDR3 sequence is CASSPWGDETQYF. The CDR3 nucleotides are TGTGCCAGCTCCCCATGGGGAGACGAGACCCAGTACTTC.

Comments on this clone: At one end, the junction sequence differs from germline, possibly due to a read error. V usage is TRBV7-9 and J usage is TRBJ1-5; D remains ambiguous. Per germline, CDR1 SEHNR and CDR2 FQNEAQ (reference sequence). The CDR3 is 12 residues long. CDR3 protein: CSSSFGDQPQHF. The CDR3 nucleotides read TGTTCCAGCAGCTTCGGGGATCAGCCCCAGCATTTT.

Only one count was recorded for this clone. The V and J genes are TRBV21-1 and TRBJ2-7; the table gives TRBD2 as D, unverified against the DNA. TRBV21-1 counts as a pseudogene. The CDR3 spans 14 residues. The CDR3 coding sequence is TGTGCCAGCAGCAAAGCTTCTGAACTACGAGAGCAGTACTTC. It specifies CASSKASELREQYF.

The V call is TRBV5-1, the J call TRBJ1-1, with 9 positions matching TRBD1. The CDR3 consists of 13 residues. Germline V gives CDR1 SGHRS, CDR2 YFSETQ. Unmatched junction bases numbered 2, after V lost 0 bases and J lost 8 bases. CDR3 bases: TGCGCCAGCAGCTTGGACAGGGGGCGGGAAGCTTTCTTT. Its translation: CASSLDRGREAFF.

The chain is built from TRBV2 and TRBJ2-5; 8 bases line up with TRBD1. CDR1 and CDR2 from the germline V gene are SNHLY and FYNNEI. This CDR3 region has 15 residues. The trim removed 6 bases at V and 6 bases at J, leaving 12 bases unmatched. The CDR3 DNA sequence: TGTGCCAGCAGATTCCGGACAGGGATCGAGAAGACCCAGTACTTC. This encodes CASRFRTGIEKTQYF.

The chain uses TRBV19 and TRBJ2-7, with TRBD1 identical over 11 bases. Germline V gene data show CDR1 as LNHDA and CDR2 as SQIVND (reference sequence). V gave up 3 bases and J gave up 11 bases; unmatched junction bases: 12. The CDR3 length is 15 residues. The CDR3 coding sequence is TGTGCCAGTAGTATCGAGGGACAGGGGGTCGGGCAGAAGTACTTC. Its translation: CASSIEGQGVGQKYF.

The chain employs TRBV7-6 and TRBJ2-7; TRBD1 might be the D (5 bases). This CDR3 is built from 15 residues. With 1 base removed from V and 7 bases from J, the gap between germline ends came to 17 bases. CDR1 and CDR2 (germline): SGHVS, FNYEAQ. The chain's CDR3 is CASSLEGIRRGEQYF. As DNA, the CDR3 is TGTGCCAGCAGCTTAGAGGGGATACGACGTGGGGAGCAGTACTTC.